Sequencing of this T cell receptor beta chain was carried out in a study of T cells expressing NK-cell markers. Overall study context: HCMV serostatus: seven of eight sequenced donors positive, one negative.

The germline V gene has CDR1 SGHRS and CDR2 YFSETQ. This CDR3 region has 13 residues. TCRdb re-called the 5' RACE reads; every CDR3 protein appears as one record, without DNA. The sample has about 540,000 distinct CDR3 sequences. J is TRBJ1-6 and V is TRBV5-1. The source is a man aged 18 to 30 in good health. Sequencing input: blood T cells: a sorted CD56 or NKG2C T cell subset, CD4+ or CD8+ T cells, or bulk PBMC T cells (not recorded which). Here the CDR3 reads CASSLEGSSPLHF.